One sample yielded the 8 T cell receptor beta chains listed below, sequenced in a study of CD8 T cells in ankylosing spondylitis. One entry per CDR3 protein results from TCRdb running MiXCR on the 5' RACE reads. The profile shows about 88,000 distinct CDR3 sequences, roughly 30% of them singletons. Sequencing input: blood, either unsorted or a sorted T cell fraction (not recorded which). Source of these receptors: a male donor with ankylosing spondylitis or in good health (not recorded which).

V gene TRBV5-5 combines with J gene TRBJ2-1; D unclear. The CDR3 has 14 residues. In germline, CDR1 is SGHKS, CDR2 YYEKEE (reference sequence). V dropped 2 bases and J dropped 2 bases, with 8 bases sitting between them. The CDR3 is CASSLLAAYNEQFF. In DNA, the CDR3 is TGTGCCAGCAGCTTATTGGCAGCCTACAATGAGCAGTTCTTC.

The genes are TRBV28 and TRBJ1-1; D unresolved. Looked up from germline, CDR1 is MDHEN and CDR2 is SYDVKM. The CDR3 consists of 19 residues. Trimming took off 6 bases at V and 5 bases at J, with 31 bases between the two ends. CDR3 sequence (DNA): TGTGCCAGCAGGTTTCCCGTCGGGTCGTCGGTGGTGGGGAAAACTGAAGCTTTCTTT. Its protein product is CASRFPVGSSVVGKTEAFF.

This CDR3 is CSAPGPGPQETQYF. The CDR3 nucleotides read TGCAGTGCCCCGGGACCGGGGCCTCAAGAGACCCAGTACTTC. The J gene is TRBJ2-5, the V gene TRBV20-1, with D perhaps being TRBD1 or TRBD2 (5 bases each). Germline CDR1 is DFQATT and CDR2 is SNEGSKA (reference sequence). Trimming took 6 bases from V and 2 from J, leaving 16 bases between them. This CDR3 spans 14 amino acids.

This chain connects TRBV11-1 to TRBJ2-1, with D perhaps assigned TRBD1 or TRBD2 (6 bases each). Germline V CDR1 and CDR2: SGHAT, FQDESV (reference sequence). CDR3 size: 15 residues. The V end lost 7 bases, the J end lost 8 bases, and 21 bases lay between the germline ends. CDR3 residues: CASTPRGRLGDEQFF. The CDR3 region has the DNA TGTGCCAGCACCCCGAGGGGGAGGCTAGGCGATGAGCAGTTCTTC.

The V call is TRBV28, the J call TRBJ2-5, with 8 bases matching TRBD2. Germline assignment: CDR1 MDHEN and CDR2 SYDVKM. The CDR3 sequence is 15 residues long. The J segment lost 2 bases and the V segment lost 3 bases, leaving 5 bases of the junction unmatched. CDR3 sequence reads: CASSFLAGGQETQYF. In DNA form, the CDR3 reads TGTGCCAGCAGTTTCCTCGCGGGGGGACAAGAGACCCAGTACTTC.

This clonotype occurred a few times. The chain carries TRBV9 and TRBJ2-7; 7 positions agree with TRBD2. This CDR3 is built from 13 residues. The germline V gene has CDR1 SGDLS and CDR2 YYNGEE. J gave up 6 bases and V 10 bases, and 13 bases lay outside the gene matches. CDR3 protein: CASPRTSRSEQYF. CDR3 sequence (DNA): TGTGCCTCTCCCCGGACTAGTCGGTCCGAGCAGTACTTC.

The table lists this clonotype with many counts. The chain combines TRBV4-2 with TRBJ2-4; weak D call: TRBD1 (5 bases). The CDR3 runs 17 residues. Trimming pared 2 bases from V and 0 bases from J, leaving 14 bases between. Germline-derived CDR1 and CDR2 are LGHNA and YNFKEQ. CDR3 bases: TGTGCCAGCAGCCAAACCAGGGATTCAGGAGCCAAAAACATTCAGTACTTC. It specifies CASSQTRDSGAKNIQYF.

The table lists this clonotype with a few counts. The CDR3, as DNA: TGTGCCAGCTCACCACTGTTAGAACCCAATGAGCAGTTCTTC. It encodes CASSPLLEPNEQFF. This rearrangement joins TRBV18 to TRBJ2-1; D not certain. This CDR3 has 14 residues. Trimming shortened V by 1 base and J by 6 bases, and 10 bases separated the two germline ends. In germline, CDR1 is KGHSH, CDR2 LQKENI.